This entry lists 10 T cell receptor beta chains sequenced from one sample in a study of identical twins. TCRdb re-analysed the 5' RACE reads in MiXCR, keeping a single row per CDR3 protein. The table includes around 510,000 distinct CDR3 sequences, around 15% detected once. These sequences were also reported in another study, on yellow fever vaccine responses in identical twins.

The specimen was CD4+ T cells sorted from blood. All receptors come from a woman between 18 and 29 years old in good health.

This clonotype has more than one count but fewer than ten. The chain uses TRBV18 and TRBJ1-4; 8 nucleotides line up with TRBD1. The CDR3 consists of 16 residues. Germline V lookup: CDR1 KGHSH, CDR2 LQKENI. The junction had 5 bases not matched to a gene; V was cut back by 4 bases and J by 1 base. The CDR3 nucleotides read TGTGCCAGCTCACGATCCACAGGGGGAACTAATGAAAAACTGTTTTTT. Translation: CASSRSTGGTNEKLFF.

This sequence joins TRBV29-1 and TRBJ2-2; D is perhaps TRBD1 (6 bases). V was cut by 4 bases and J by 0 bases, with 9 bases left in between. The germline V gene encodes CDR1 SQVTM and CDR2 ANQGSEA. This CDR3 is 14 amino acids long. The CDR3 coding sequence is TGCAGCGTTGGACAGGCCGCGAACACCGGGGAGCTGTTTTTT. Residues: CSVGQAANTGELFF.

As to this clonotype: It is unclear where the CDR3 begins or ends on the DNA, so no DNA is shown, and the CDR3 is as TCRdb lists it. The chain has TRBV7-2 and TRBJ2-2. The germline V gene has CDR1 SGHTA and CDR2 FQGNSA. The length of the CDR3 is 14 amino acids, counting both ends. The chain's CDR3 is CASSFKTTGELFFF.

The chain links TRBV9 to TRBJ2-7, with 9 bases that match TRBD1. The CDR3 runs 14 residues. The J segment lost 4 bases and the V segment lost 0 bases, leaving 2 bases of the junction unmatched. Looked up from germline, CDR1 is SGDLS and CDR2 is YYNGEE. This CDR3 is CASSVGGQGYEQYF. In nucleotides, the CDR3 is TGTGCCAGCAGCGTAGGGGGACAGGGATACGAGCAGTACTTC.

The chain is built from TRBV4-2 and TRBJ2-2; 8 bases fit TRBD1. V lost 2 bases and J lost 5; bases outside the gene matches: 4. The length of the CDR3 is 15 residues. CDR1 is LGHNA, CDR2 YNFKEQ, per germline. The CDR3 loop is CASSQWTGITGELFF. The CDR3 coding sequence is TGTGCCAGCAGCCAATGGACAGGGATAACCGGGGAGCTGTTTTTT.

This clonotype was found a few times. This chain uses TRBV11-2 with TRBJ2-3, with D possibly being TRBD2 (6 bases). Trimming removed 1 base from V and 0 bases from J, with 11 bases in between. This CDR3 comprises 16 residues. Germline V gene sequence: CDR1 SGHAT, CDR2 FQNNGV. This chain's CDR3 is CASSLVLRGSTDTQYF. The CDR3 DNA is TGTGCCAGCAGCTTAGTCTTGCGGGGCAGCACAGATACGCAGTATTTT.

This clonotype was observed at least ten times. The chain employs TRBV4-3 and TRBJ2-5, with D perhaps given as TRBD1 or TRBD2 (6 bases each). The CDR3 totals 14 residues. Trimming took 0 bases from V and 4 from J, leaving 9 bases between them. Germline values: CDR1 LGHNA, CDR2 YSLEER. The CDR3 spells CASSQDEGGETQYF. In nucleotides, the CDR3 is TGCGCCAGCAGCCAAGATGAGGGGGGAGAGACCCAGTACTTC.

The V call is TRBV11-2, the J call TRBJ2-1, with D perhaps matching TRBD1 or TRBD2 (6 bases each). The CDR3 consists of 16 residues. V was cut by 2 bases and J by 7 bases, with 18 bases left in between. CDR1 and CDR2 from the germline V gene are SGHAT and FQNNGV. In DNA, the CDR3 is TGTGCCAGCAGCTTAATTGAGGGGGGCCCAGTAAATGAGCAGTTCTTC. It encodes CASSLIEGGPVNEQFF.

Only a few counts were recorded for this clonotype. This sequence joins TRBV20-1 and TRBJ2-6; no clear D gene. This CDR3 is 15 amino acids long. CDR1 and CDR2 (germline): DFQATT, SNEGSKA (reference sequence). V lost 2 bases to trimming and J lost 0 bases, with 8 bases between them. CDR3 amino acids: CSARKGSSGANVLTF. The CDR3 DNA is TGCAGTGCTAGAAAGGGCTCCTCTGGGGCCAACGTCCTGACTTTC.

This clonotype was picked up a small number of times. This chain joins TRBV4-3 and TRBJ1-1; D is uncertain. V lost 4 bases to trimming and J lost 2 bases, with 14 bases between them. CDR1 is LGHNA and CDR2 is YSLEER in the germline V gene. This CDR3 has 15 residues. CDR3 region: CASSLRGKGNTEAFF. The CDR3 DNA sequence: TGCGCCAGCAGCCTCCGAGGAAAGGGTAACACTGAAGCTTTCTTT.